Listed here is a single T cell receptor beta chain. The antigen is not known. TCR beta from blood CD8+ and CD4+ T cells was sequenced. With random hexamers, 0.5 to 1 ug RNA was reverse transcribed. TCRdb re-called the immunoSEQ multiplex PCR reads with MiXCR, one entry per CDR3 protein. The sample consists of about 150,000 distinct CDR3 sequences, approximately 95% of them appearing once. This specimen comes from a study of CD8 T cells in Susac syndrome. Overall study findings and caveats: The study acknowledged a relatively small number of individuals in its TCR sequencing and HLA analysis.

After removal of 0 bases from V and 3 bases from J, the junction contained 5 bases not matched to a gene. Germline lookup yields CDR1 SGHRS and CDR2 YFSETQ. The CDR3 covers 15 residues. The TCR comes from a human donor with Susac syndrome. The sequenced material came from CD4+ T cells from PBMCs. The chain carries TRBV5-1 and TRBJ2-5; 7 bases map to TRBD1. Here the CDR3 reads CASSLAGTEKETQYF. The CDR3 nucleotides read TGCGCCAGCAGCTTGGCCGGGACAGAAAAAGAGACCCAGTACTTC.